The 20 T cell receptor beta chains presented below share a single source sample, sequenced in a study of blood T cell repertoires in COVID-19 (dated by TCRdb to 2020 to 2021). The library was prepared using the immunoSEQ multiplex PCR assay. The clones in this table, taken by TCRdb from immuneACCESS, are in-frame only. Not every clone is retained; where verified, under half of the shortfall comes from an unresolved V gene, and the cause of the rest is unknown. The sample table contains around 400,000 clones; only one count was recorded for 87% of them. The ten largest account for 2% to 2.5% of the sample. The sequenced material came from peripheral blood. Receptors were obtained from a woman aged 55-70 years with COVID-19, enrolled during active disease.

This clone came up a few times. This sequence joins TRBV28 and TRBJ1-6; possibly TRBD1 for D (5 bases). The CDR3 is 13 amino acids. V dropped 8 bases and J dropped 10 bases, with 15 bases sitting between them. Germline loops: CDR1 MDHEN, CDR2 SYDVKM. The CDR3 sequence: CASGARVKSPLHF. The CDR3 DNA reads as TGTGCCAGCGGGGCCAGGGTTAAGTCACCCCTCCACTTT.

The V and J genes are TRBV10-3 and TRBJ2-4; 7 nucleotides agree with TRBD2. CDR3 size: 13 residues. Looked up from germline, CDR1 is ENHRY and CDR2 is SYGVKD. Trimming removed 6 bases from V and 8 bases from J; junction bases left unmatched: 7. The CDR3, as DNA: TGTGCCATCAGCGACGGGGGGAGAGACATTCAGTACTTC. Translated, it gives CAISDGGRDIQYF.

V usage is TRBV19 and J usage is TRBJ1-5; D may be TRBD1 (6 bases). Trimming removed 6 bases at V and 3 bases at J, with 21 bases between. This CDR3 has 17 amino acids. CDR1 is LNHDA, CDR2 SQIVND, per germline (reference sequence). Here the CDR3 reads CASSFGFHRVDNQPQHF. The CDR3 nucleotides are TGTGCCAGTAGCTTTGGCTTCCACAGGGTCGACAATCAGCCCCAGCATTTT.

This chain joins TRBV10-3 and TRBJ2-1; tentative D call: TRBD2 (6 bases). This CDR3 is built from 16 residues. Germline V CDR1 and CDR2: ENHRY, SYGVKD. Trimming stripped 0 bases from V and 4 bases from J, with 13 bases between. CDR3 DNA: TGTGCCATCAGTGAGTCTTTAGCGGCCCAGTACAATGAGCAGTTCTTC. Translating it yields CAISESLAAQYNEQFF.

This chain uses TRBV4-1 with TRBJ2-1, with 15 positions matching TRBD2. This CDR3 region has 18 residues. Germline assignment: CDR1 MGHRA and CDR2 YSYEKL. V shed 0 bases and J 5 bases; nucleotides not matched to a gene: 5. CDR3: CASSQDWGTSGGNNEQFF. CDR3 in DNA: TGCGCCAGCAGCCAAGATTGGGGGACTAGCGGGGGGAACAATGAGCAGTTCTTC.

This chain links TRBV19 with TRBJ1-4, with 7 positions matching TRBD1. The germline gives CDR1 LNHDA, CDR2 SQIVND (reference sequence). The CDR3 has 14 residues. Trimming took 3 bases from V and 6 from J; bases not matched to a gene: 4. The CDR3 loop reads CASSMGQPYEKLFF. The CDR3 nucleotides read TGTGCCAGTAGTATGGGACAGCCTTATGAAAAACTGTTTTTT.

This chain connects TRBV5-5 to TRBJ1-2; D call uncertain. The CDR3 has 12 residues. The V end lost 2 bases, the J end lost 2 bases, and 4 bases lay between the germline ends. Per germline, CDR1 SGHKS and CDR2 YYEKEE (reference sequence). Written as DNA, the CDR3 is TGTGCCAGCAGCTTATCGAACTATGGCTACACCTTC. The encoded protein is CASSLSNYGYTF.

This chain uses TRBV24-1 with TRBJ2-1; D might be TRBD2 (5 bases). The CDR3 has 16 amino acids. V gave up 3 bases and J gave up 9 bases, with 20 bases separating them. Per germline, CDR1 KGHDR and CDR2 SFDVKD. CDR3 sequence: CATSDAHSGGLGEQFF. CDR3 bases: TGTGCCACCAGTGATGCTCACAGCGGTGGGCTTGGTGAGCAGTTCTTC.

The rearrangement joins TRBV24-1 to TRBJ2-3; TRBD2 matches at 13 bases. The V and J ends lost 3 bases and 6 bases, in that order; junction bases with no gene match: 5. This CDR3 comprises 16 residues. CDR1 is KGHDR and CDR2 is SFDVKD in the germline V gene. DNA for the CDR3: TGTGCCACCAGTGATACTAGCGGGGGGGCCTTTGATACGCAGTATTTT. This sequence encodes CATSDTSGGAFDTQYF.

V and J are TRBV12-5 and TRBJ2-7; TRBD2 might be the D (6 bases). Trimming shortened V by 1 base and J by 2 bases, and 27 bases separated the two germline ends. Germline V gene lookup returns CDR1 LGHNT and CDR2 FRNRAP. CDR3 size: 20 residues. CDR3 in amino acids: CASGLARYAGPKVAPYEQYF. Here the CDR3 DNA reads TGTGCTAGTGGTTTGGCGCGATACGCGGGGCCCAAAGTCGCCCCCTACGAGCAGTACTTC.

The V call is TRBV9, the J call TRBJ1-2; 8 bases align to TRBD1. J lost 6 bases, V lost 2 bases, and 6 bases had no gene match. The germline CDR1 and CDR2 sequences are SGDLS and YYNGEE. CDR3 length: 14 amino acids. The CDR3 loop is CASSVTDRANGYTF. The CDR3 DNA follows: TGTGCCAGCAGCGTCACGGACAGGGCTAATGGCTACACCTTC.

The V call is TRBV29-1, the J call TRBJ1-1; D remains unclear. From germline, CDR1 is SQVTM and CDR2 ANQGSEA. V lost 6 bases and J lost 6, with 11 bases in between. CDR3 length: 11 amino acids. The CDR3 sequence is CSVASQAEAFF. CDR3 nucleotides: TGCAGCGTCGCCTCCCAGGCTGAAGCTTTCTTT. Filled out from reference TRBV29-1 and TRBJ1-1, the complete variable domain reads SAVISQKPSRDICQRGTSLTIQCQVDSQVTMMFWYRQQPGQSLTLIATANQGSEATYESGFVIDKFPISRPNLTFSTLTVSNMSPEDSSIYLCSVASQAEAFFGQGTRLTVV.

The gene calls are TRBV6-9 and TRBJ2-1, with TRBD2 matching over 7 bases. This CDR3 is 19 amino acids long. CDR1 is MNHGY, CDR2 SVAAGI, per germline. The V gene end was trimmed by 6 bases and the J gene end by 0 bases; junction bases not matched to a gene: 17. CDR3 nucleotide sequence: TGTGCCAGCAGGTGGGGAGGGACTGACATCCTTCGCTCCTACAATGAGCAGTTCTTC. Its translation is CASRWGGTDILRSYNEQFF.

A word on this clone: Other DNA sequences from this sample encode an identical CDR3 as well. This chain uses TRBV6-5 with TRBJ1-2; 7 bases align to TRBD1. Trimming took 6 bases from V and 2 from J; bases not matched to a gene: 3. Germline V CDR1 and CDR2: MNHEY, SVGAGI. The CDR3 is made up of 13 amino acids. The CDR3 sequence: CASRTTGNYGYTF. The DNA of the CDR3 is TGTGCCAGCAGGACGACAGGGAACTATGGCTACACCTTC.

The rearrangement uses TRBV6-5 and TRBJ2-7; 11 bases are shared with TRBD1. V shed 2 bases, J shed 2 bases, and the junction held 2 bases outside the gene matches. The CDR3 has 15 residues. Germline lookup yields CDR1 MNHEY and CDR2 SVGAGI. The CDR3 region has the DNA TGTGCCAGCAGTTACCTGGGACAGGGGGCCTACGAGCAGTACTTC. This sequence encodes CASSYLGQGAYEQYF.

The chain is built from TRBV11-2 and TRBJ2-1, with 7 nucleotides matching TRBD1. The CDR3 has 12 residues. CDR1 is SGHAT, CDR2 FQNNGV, per germline. The V segment lost 5 bases and the J segment 8 bases; nucleotides outside the gene matches: 3. CDR3 protein: CASSPTGYEQFF. CDR3 in DNA: TGTGCCAGCAGCCCGACAGGGTATGAGCAGTTCTTC.

The gene calls are TRBV11-2 and TRBJ2-5; D might be TRBD2 (5 bases). The CDR3 runs 14 residues. The germline gives CDR1 SGHAT, CDR2 FQNNGV. V dropped 1 base and J dropped 4 bases, with 10 bases sitting between them. The CDR3 loop reads CASSLARRSETQYF. The CDR3 nucleotides read TGTGCCAGCAGCTTAGCCAGGAGGTCAGAGACCCAGTACTTC.

V gene TRBV5-1 combines with J gene TRBJ1-1, with 11 bases matching TRBD1. V was pared by 2 bases and J by 3 bases, with 6 bases of the junction left unmatched. The CDR3 covers 16 residues. Germline V CDR1 and CDR2: SGHRS, YFSETQ. The CDR3 DNA sequence: TGCGCCAGCAGCTTTGCCAGGGGACAGGGGGACACTGAAGCTTTCTTT. It specifies CASSFARGQGDTEAFF.

The chain uses TRBV19 and TRBJ2-3, with D possibly being TRBD1 (6 bases). V was pared by 2 bases and J by 7 bases, with 10 bases between. Germline CDR1 is LNHDA and CDR2 is SQIVND (reference sequence). This CDR3 has 13 amino acids. CDR3 in amino acids: CASSILGGNTQYF. Written as DNA, the CDR3 is TGTGCCAGTAGTATATTAGGGGGAAATACGCAGTATTTT.

The J gene is TRBJ1-5, the V gene TRBV6-5; possible D gene TRBD1, 5 bases. CDR1 MNHEY and CDR2 SVGAGI come from the germline V gene. The V and J ends lost 0 bases and 9 bases respectively, with 15 bases between them. This CDR3 spans 15 amino acids. CDR3 loop: CASSYSSQGNWPQHF. CDR3 nucleotides: TGTGCCAGCAGTTACTCGAGCCAGGGAAATTGGCCCCAGCATTTT.